These 31 T cell receptor beta chains share one sample of origin, sequenced in a study of molecular identifiers for immune sequencing clone quantification. TCRdb re-called the PCR reads with MiXCR, one entry per CDR3 protein. Altogether 400,000 to 600,000 distinct CDR3 sequences are present, about a fifth being singletons, with the ten largest covering under 0.85%. The sample taken for sequencing was naive CD8+ T cells from blood, with Jurkat cell RNA spiked in. The sample's subset: FACS-sorted CD8+CD4-CCR7+CD45RA+ naive T cells. The receptors come from a human donor in good health. Some libraries in this study had Jurkat cell RNA spiked in.

In regard to this clonotype: Possible read error: a much larger clone is one base away. Lacking the conserved final phenylalanine or tryptophan, this CDR3 likely reflects a read error. The DNA is left out, because the CDR3 cannot be placed on it with certainty; the CDR3 is given as TCRdb lists it. The chain links TRBV27 to TRBJ2-7; the table names TRBD2, a call not compared with the DNA. Germline-derived CDR1 and CDR2 are MNHEY and SMNVEV (reference sequence). The CDR3 is 13 amino acids long, termini counted. The CDR3 is CASSWTSGSTEYL.

As for this clonotype: Germline and junction disagree at one end, which may indicate a read error. The genes are TRBV20-1 and TRBJ2-7, with D possibly being TRBD2 (5 bases). This CDR3 is built from 13 residues. Per the germline V gene, CDR1 is DFQATT and CDR2 is SNEGSKA (reference sequence). CDR3 bases: TGCAGTGCTAGGCCCCCTAGCTCCTACGAGCAGCACTTC. Translated, it gives CSARPPSSYEQHF.

This clonotype was seen more than once but under ten times. The chain carries TRBV4-3 and TRBJ2-7; 13 bases line up with TRBD2. The CDR3 totals 17 residues. CDR1 and CDR2 (germline): LGHNA, YSLEER. With V trimmed by 1 base and J by 1 base, 4 bases remained unmatched. The CDR3 sequence is CASSQGLAGGRSYEQYF. The CDR3 DNA sequence: TGCGCCAGCAGCCAAGGACTAGCGGGAGGTAGGTCCTACGAGCAGTACTTC.

This clonotype has more than one count but fewer than ten. The rearrangement uses TRBV2 and TRBJ2-6; TRBD2 might be the D (5 bases). The CDR3 spans 16 residues. Germline V CDR1 and CDR2: SNHLY, FYNNEI. V dropped 5 bases and J dropped 0 bases, with 11 bases sitting between them. CDR3 loop: CASSRDNDSGANVLTF. The CDR3 region has the DNA TGTGCCAGCAGTCGGGATAACGACTCTGGGGCCAACGTCCTGACTTTC.

Ten or more counts support this clonotype. DNA of the CDR3: TGCAGCGTGAAAGGTCCTACGACTAGCGGGAATTACAATGAGCAGTTCTTC. This codes for CSVKGPTTSGNYNEQFF. V gene TRBV29-1 combines with J gene TRBJ2-1, with 11 positions matching TRBD2. The CDR3 is made up of 17 amino acids. Germline V lookup: CDR1 SQVTM, CDR2 ANQGSEA. V dropped 6 bases and J dropped 4; count of bases not matched to a gene: 14.

The table lists this clonotype with a few counts. J is TRBJ2-3 and V is TRBV12-5; TRBD2 matches at 7 bases. Germline V gives CDR1 LGHNT, CDR2 FRNRAP. After removal of 7 bases from V and 3 bases from J, the junction contained 10 bases not matched to a gene. This CDR3 spans 15 amino acids. CDR3 sequence: CASASAGVVTDTQYF. The CDR3 nucleotides read TGTGCTAGTGCCTCCGCGGGGGTGGTAACAGATACGCAGTATTTT.

Comment on this clonotype: An end of the junction does not agree with germline; a read error may underlie this. The chain joins TRBV7-6 to TRBJ1-1; no firm D call. CDR3 length: 13 amino acids. The germline V gene has CDR1 SGHVS and CDR2 FNYEAQ. This CDR3 reads CASGFTQNTEAFF. Here the CDR3 DNA reads TGTGCCAGCGGCTTTACACAGAACACTGAAGCTTTCTTT. Based on the CDR3 plus reference TRBV7-6 and TRBJ1-1, the full variable domain is GAGVSQSPRYKVTKRGQDVALRCDPISGHVSLYWYRQALGQGPEFLTYFNYEAQQDKSGLPNDRFSAERPEGSISTLTIQRTEQRDSAMYRCASGFTQNTEAFFGQGTRLTVV.

In the case of this clonotype: The conserved closing phenylalanine or tryptophan is absent in this CDR3, likely reflecting a read error. CDR3 in DNA: TGTGCCAGCAGTTTATCCCTCTTAATAGCGACAGATACGCAGTATCTT. Translating it yields CASSLSLLIATDTQYL. The chain employs TRBV27 and TRBJ2-3, with D possibly matching TRBD2 (5 bases). V was pared by 0 bases and J by 3 bases, with 13 bases between. Germline assignment: CDR1 MNHEY and CDR2 SMNVEV (reference sequence). The CDR3 sequence is 16 residues long.

This clonotype was recorded many times. The chain employs TRBV5-4 and TRBJ2-7; D not certain. The CDR3 totals 14 residues. Germline loops: CDR1 SGHNT, CDR2 YYREEE (reference sequence). V dropped 1 base and J dropped 0 bases, with 8 bases sitting between them. The CDR3 region is CASSLSESSYEQYF. Written as DNA, the CDR3 is TGTGCCAGCAGCTTGAGCGAAAGCTCCTACGAGCAGTACTTC.

With respect to this clonotype: The junction departs from germline at one end; a sequencing error may be responsible. The chain employs TRBV28 and TRBJ1-5; D unresolved. CDR1 and CDR2 (germline): MDHEN, SYDVKM. The length of the CDR3 is 17 residues. The CDR3 protein is CASSFLPPGPSNQSQHF. CDR3 DNA: TGTGCCAGCAGTTTTCTCCCCCCAGGACCGAGCAATCAGTCCCAGCATTTT.

This clonotype was observed once. Being one base from a much bigger clone, this may be a read error. V gene TRBV30 combines with J gene TRBJ2-7; D not certain. Germline-derived CDR1 and CDR2 are GTSNPN and SVGIG (reference sequence). The CDR3 has 13 residues. For the CDR3, the DNA is TGTGCCTGGAGTGGTGGTCTGGGGTACGGGCAGTACTTC. It yields the protein CAWSGGLGYGQYF.

This clonotype was counted at least ten times. This chain links TRBV7-9 with TRBJ1-4; the D is unclear. Germline V lookup: CDR1 SEHNR, CDR2 FQNEAQ (reference sequence). V was clipped by 1 base and J by 8 bases, with 11 bases between them. The CDR3 covers 14 residues. This chain's CDR3 is CASSLDGYYEKLFF. The CDR3 bases are TGTGCCAGCAGCTTAGATGGGTATTACGAAAAACTGTTTTTT.

This chain links TRBV4-1 with TRBJ2-2; D gene ambiguous. This CDR3 region has 14 residues. Trimming shortened V by 0 bases and J by 5 bases, and 7 bases separated the two germline ends. Germline CDR1 and CDR2: MGHRA and YSYEKL. CDR3: CASSQDFATGELFF. The CDR3 nucleotides are TGCGCCAGCAGCCAAGATTTTGCGACCGGGGAGCTGTTTTTT.

This clonotype has a handful of counts. The chain combines TRBV28 with TRBJ1-1, with TRBD1 as a possible D gene (5 bases). Germline V lookup: CDR1 MDHEN, CDR2 SYDVKM. The CDR3 loop spans 15 amino acids. Deletions cut 7 bases from V and 0 bases from J, with 15 bases between. CDR3 sequence: CASTPTHRMNTEAFF. DNA for the CDR3: TGTGCCAGCACGCCAACGCACAGGATGAACACTGAAGCTTTCTTT.

This clonotype has a handful of counts. The rearrangement joins TRBV19 to TRBJ2-7, with D perhaps assigned TRBD1 or TRBD2 (5 bases each). The CDR3 spans 14 residues. The V gene's germline CDR1 is LNHDA and CDR2 SQIVND (reference sequence). The CDR3 DNA reads TGTGCGGCCGGGGCTAGGTTCGGCTCCTACGAGCAGTACTTC. This gives the protein CAAGARFGSYEQYF.

This clonotype was counted many times. The chain carries TRBV7-2 and TRBJ2-1; D remains unclear. Looked up from germline, CDR1 is SGHTA and CDR2 is FQGNSA. The CDR3 spans 15 residues. Trimming removed 4 bases at V and 1 base at J, with 11 bases between. CDR3 loop: CASSSTAPSYNEQFF. In nucleotides, the CDR3 is TGTGCCAGCAGCTCCACAGCTCCGTCCTACAATGAGCAGTTCTTC.

Many counts were recorded for this clonotype. This chain links TRBV14 with TRBJ2-3; a weak D match, TRBD1 (5 bases). The CDR3 runs 15 residues. V lost 0 bases, J lost 4 bases, and 11 bases lay in between. CDR1 is SGHDN and CDR2 is FVKESK in the germline V gene. The CDR3 DNA follows: TGTGCCAGCAGCCAAGATTTCCAGGGTCCAGATACGCAGTATTTT. This translates into CASSQDFQGPDTQYF.

The chain recombines TRBV2 with TRBJ2-1; weak D call: TRBD1 (6 bases). The ends were cut back, 1 base at V and 7 bases at J, with 14 bases in the middle. Germline V gene sequence: CDR1 SNHLY, CDR2 FYNNEI. This CDR3 region has 15 residues. For the CDR3, the DNA is TGTGCCAGCAGTGAAGTAGGCCAGGGGATTAATGAGCAGTTCTTC. This gives the protein CASSEVGQGINEQFF.

The rearrangement links TRBV10-3 to TRBJ1-1, with no clear D. Trimming left V 6 bases short and J 1 base short, with 9 bases between. Germline V gene sequence: CDR1 ENHRY, CDR2 SYGVKD. This CDR3 has 13 residues. The CDR3 DNA sequence: TGTGCCATCAGCCCAGGCAAGAACACTGAAGCTTTCTTT. Translated: CAISPGKNTEAFF.

In this sample, this clonotype turned up many times. The V gene is TRBV24-1, the J gene TRBJ2-1, with 7 bases identical to TRBD1. The CDR3 has 13 amino acids. V trimming: 9 bases; J trimming: 5 bases; junction bases outside the gene matches: 6. Germline V gene sequence: CDR1 KGHDR, CDR2 SFDVKD. Here the CDR3 reads CATGTEINNEQFF. The CDR3, as DNA: TGTGCCACCGGGACAGAAATTAACAATGAGCAGTTCTTC.

The rearrangement uses TRBV5-8 and TRBJ2-7, with D perhaps TRBD1 (6 bases). V lost 0 bases and J lost 7, with 8 bases in between. CDR3 length: 12 residues. Germline CDR1 reads SGHTS; CDR2 reads YDEGEE. The CDR3 reads CASSLDGTEQYF. CDR3 coding DNA: TGTGCCAGCAGCTTGGATGGGACAGAGCAGTACTTC.

A note on this clonotype: Sequence at one end of the junction differs from germline and may be a read error. V and J are TRBV6-5 and TRBJ2-1; 7 bases line up with TRBD2. The germline V gene encodes CDR1 MNHEY and CDR2 SVGAGI. This CDR3 is built from 15 residues. CDR3 residues: CASSYSVAGNNEQSF. The CDR3 DNA reads as TGTGCCAGCAGTTACTCAGTAGCGGGTAACAATGAGCAGTCCTTC.

CDR3 DNA sequence: TGTGCCTGGAGTTCCCAGGGGGCGTACGATGAAAAACTGTTTTTT. Its protein is CAWSSQGAYDEKLFF. The chain is built from TRBV30 and TRBJ1-4; TRBD1 matches at 8 bases. J lost 6 bases, V lost 2 bases, and 8 bases had no gene match. This CDR3 has 15 residues. The germline CDR1 and CDR2 sequences are GTSNPN and SVGIG (reference sequence).

Concerning this clonotype: A much more abundant neighbour one base away suggests this may be a read error. This sequence joins TRBV28 and TRBJ2-1; 7 bases fit TRBD2. Germline V gives CDR1 MDHEN, CDR2 SYDVKM. The CDR3 loop spans 15 amino acids. The CDR3 here is CACSLIRTSPNEQFF. For the CDR3, the DNA is TGTGCCTGCAGTTTAATAAGGACTAGTCCCAATGAGCAGTTCTTC.

In regard to this clonotype: At one boundary the junction diverges from the germline segment, which might be a read error. J is TRBJ2-7 and V is TRBV4-3, with TRBD2 matching 11 bases. CDR1 and CDR2 from the germline V gene are LGHNA and YSLEER. This CDR3 is 17 amino acids long. The CDR3 region is CARSQDRLAGGFYEQYF. CDR3 DNA: TGCGCCCGCAGCCAAGACCGCCTAGCGGGAGGTTTCTACGAGCAGTACTTC.

This clonotype appeared many times. The chain employs TRBV5-6 and TRBJ1-5, with TRBD1 matching over 7 bases. The CDR3 has 15 residues. With V trimmed by 4 bases and J by 6 bases, 10 bases remained unmatched. Germline CDR1 SGHDT, CDR2 YYEEEE. CDR3 nucleotides: TGTGCCAGCAGCGACGGACAGGAGGGCCTTCAGCCCCAGCATTTT. This gives the protein CASSDGQEGLQPQHF.

In this sample, this clonotype turned up a few times. The J gene is TRBJ2-1, the V gene TRBV23-1, with 9 bases aligning to TRBD1. TRBV23-1 is flagged as an ORF with uncertain function. The CDR3 sequence is 16 residues long. With V trimmed by 0 bases and J by 7 bases, 7 bases remained unmatched. CDR3 in amino acids: CASSQSRGQGKNEQFF. CDR3 nucleotide sequence: TGCGCCAGCAGTCAATCTCGTGGACAGGGGAAAAATGAGCAGTTCTTC.

This clonotype was seen many times. The chain combines TRBV5-1 with TRBJ1-1, with D hard to call. CDR3 length equals 14 residues. Germline V gene lookup returns CDR1 SGHRS and CDR2 YFSETQ. The V gene lost 0 bases and the J gene lost 5 bases, with 11 bases spanning the gap. The CDR3, as DNA: TGCGCCAGCAGCTTGGATACTCCGAGGACTGAAGCTTTCTTT. Its protein product is CASSLDTPRTEAFF. Variable domain in full (rest from reference TRBV5-1 and TRBJ1-1): KAGVTQTPRYLIKTRGQQVTLSCSPISGHRSVSWYQQTPGQGLQFLFEYFSETQRNKGNFPGRFSGRQFSNSRSEMNVSTLELGDSALYLCASSLDTPRTEAFFGQGTRLTVV.

This clonotype was counted many times. This rearrangement joins TRBV5-6 to TRBJ2-7; 8 bases align to TRBD2. The CDR3 is 13 residues long. Looked up from germline, CDR1 is SGHDT and CDR2 is YYEEEE. Losses at the gene ends were 5 bases for V and 5 bases for J; bases not matched to a gene: 6. In DNA, the CDR3 is TGTGCCAGCAGAGCGGGAGTCAGCAACGAGCAGTACTTC. Encoded protein: CASRAGVSNEQYF.

The rearrangement uses TRBV13 and TRBJ2-7, with TRBD2 matching over 10 bases. V lost 2 bases and J lost 2; bases outside the gene matches: 18. This CDR3 comprises 20 residues. Germline lookup yields CDR1 PRHDT and CDR2 FYEKMQ (reference sequence). The CDR3 loop is CASSLRGAGTSGIAAYEQYF. The CDR3 DNA follows: TGTGCCAGCAGCTTACGAGGAGCGGGAACTAGCGGGATTGCGGCCTACGAGCAGTACTTC.

This chain uses TRBV7-9 with TRBJ2-1; 10 bases map to TRBD2. V lost 1 base, J lost 3 bases, and 3 bases stayed unmatched. Looked up from germline, CDR1 is SEHNR and CDR2 is FQNEAQ (reference sequence). The CDR3 loop spans 16 amino acids. The CDR3 sequence: CASSLVTSGDYNEQFF. Written as DNA, the CDR3 is TGTGCCAGCAGCTTAGTTACTAGCGGGGACTACAATGAGCAGTTCTTC.